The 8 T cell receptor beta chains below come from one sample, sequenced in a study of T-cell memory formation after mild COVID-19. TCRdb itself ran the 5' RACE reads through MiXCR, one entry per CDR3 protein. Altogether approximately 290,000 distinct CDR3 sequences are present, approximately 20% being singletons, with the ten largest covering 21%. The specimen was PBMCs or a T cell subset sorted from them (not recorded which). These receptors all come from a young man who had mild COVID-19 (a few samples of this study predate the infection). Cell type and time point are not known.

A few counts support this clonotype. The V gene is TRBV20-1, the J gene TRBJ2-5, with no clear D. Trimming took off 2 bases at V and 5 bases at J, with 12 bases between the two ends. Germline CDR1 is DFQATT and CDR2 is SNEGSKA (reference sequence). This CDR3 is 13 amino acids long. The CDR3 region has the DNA TGCAGTGCTAGACAGGTTTCTGACGAGACCCAGTACTTC. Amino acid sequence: CSARQVSDETQYF.

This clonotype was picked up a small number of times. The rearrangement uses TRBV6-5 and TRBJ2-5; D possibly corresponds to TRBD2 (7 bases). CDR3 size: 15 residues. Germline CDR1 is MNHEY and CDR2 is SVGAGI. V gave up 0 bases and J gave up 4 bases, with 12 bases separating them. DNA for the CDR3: TGTGCCAGCAGTTACTCGATAGGGGGGGGAGAGACCCAGTACTTC. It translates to CASSYSIGGGETQYF.

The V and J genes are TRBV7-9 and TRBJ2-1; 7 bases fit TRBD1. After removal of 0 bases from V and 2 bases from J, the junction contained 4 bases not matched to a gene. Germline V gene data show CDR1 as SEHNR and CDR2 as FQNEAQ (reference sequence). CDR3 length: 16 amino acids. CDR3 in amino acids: CASSLAGDRTYNEQFF. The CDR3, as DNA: TGTGCCAGCAGCTTAGCGGGGGACAGAACCTACAATGAGCAGTTCTTC.

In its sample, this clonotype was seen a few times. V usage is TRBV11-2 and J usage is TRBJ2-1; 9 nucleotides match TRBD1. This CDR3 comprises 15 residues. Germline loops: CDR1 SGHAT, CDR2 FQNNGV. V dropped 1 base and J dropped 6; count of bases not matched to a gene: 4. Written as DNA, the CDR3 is TGTGCCAGCAGCTTAGCACAGGGGGCGCGCAATGAGCAGTTCTTC. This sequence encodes CASSLAQGARNEQFF.

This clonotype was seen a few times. This CDR3 reads CASSLLGNSPLHF. CDR3 nucleotides: TGTGCCAGCAGTTTATTAGGGAATTCACCCCTCCACTTT. The chain recombines TRBV27 with TRBJ1-6; no firm D call. This CDR3 comprises 13 residues. The V gene lost 1 base and the J gene lost 7 bases, with 5 bases spanning the gap. The germline gives CDR1 MNHEY, CDR2 SMNVEV (reference sequence).

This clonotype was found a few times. Here the CDR3 reads CASSLKGHEQYV. CDR3 bases: TGTGCCAGCAGCTTAAAGGGTCACGAGCAGTACGTC. V gene TRBV7-3 combines with J gene TRBJ2-7, with D unclear. V was clipped by 1 base and J by 5 bases, with 6 bases between them. The CDR3 covers 12 residues. In germline, CDR1 is SGHTA, CDR2 FQGTGA.

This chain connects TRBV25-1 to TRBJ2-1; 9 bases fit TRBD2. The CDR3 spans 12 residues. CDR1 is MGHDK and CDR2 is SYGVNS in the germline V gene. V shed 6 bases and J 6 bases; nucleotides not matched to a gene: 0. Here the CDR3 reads CASRGLANEQFF. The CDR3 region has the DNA TGTGCCAGCAGGGGACTAGCCAATGAGCAGTTCTTC.

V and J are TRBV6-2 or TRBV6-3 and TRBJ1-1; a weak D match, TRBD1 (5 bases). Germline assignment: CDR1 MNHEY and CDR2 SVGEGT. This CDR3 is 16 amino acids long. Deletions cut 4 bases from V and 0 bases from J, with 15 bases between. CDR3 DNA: TGTGCCAGCAGTTTCCCTCACGACAGATTGAACACTGAAGCTTTCTTT. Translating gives CASSFPHDRLNTEAFF.